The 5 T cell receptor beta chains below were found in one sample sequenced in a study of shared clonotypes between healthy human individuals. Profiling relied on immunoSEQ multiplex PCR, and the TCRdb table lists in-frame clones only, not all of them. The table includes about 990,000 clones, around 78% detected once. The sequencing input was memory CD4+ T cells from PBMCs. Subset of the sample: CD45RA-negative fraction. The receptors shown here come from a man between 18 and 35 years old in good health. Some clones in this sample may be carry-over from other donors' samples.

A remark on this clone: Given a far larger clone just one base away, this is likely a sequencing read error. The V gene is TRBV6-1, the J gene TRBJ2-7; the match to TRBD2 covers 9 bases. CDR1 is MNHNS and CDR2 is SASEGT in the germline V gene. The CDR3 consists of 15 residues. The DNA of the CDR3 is TGTGCCACCGAGGTTACCGGGACTAGCTTCGGCGAGCGGTACTTC. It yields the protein CATEVTGTSFGERYF.

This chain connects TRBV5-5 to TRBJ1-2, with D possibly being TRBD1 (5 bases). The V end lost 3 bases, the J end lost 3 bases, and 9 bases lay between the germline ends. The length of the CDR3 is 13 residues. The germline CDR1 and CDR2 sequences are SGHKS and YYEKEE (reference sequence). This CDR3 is CASSSRADYGYTF. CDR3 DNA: TGTGCCAGCAGCTCCAGGGCAGACTATGGCTACACCTTC.

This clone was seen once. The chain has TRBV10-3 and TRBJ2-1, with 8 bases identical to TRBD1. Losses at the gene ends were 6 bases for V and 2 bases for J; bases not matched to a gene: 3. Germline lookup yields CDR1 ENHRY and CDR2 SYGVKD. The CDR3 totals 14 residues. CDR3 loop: CAIRPGQAYNEQFF. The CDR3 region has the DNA TGTGCCATCAGGCCGGGACAGGCCTACAATGAGCAGTTCTTC.

The CDR3 region has the DNA TGCGCCAGCAGCCCCCGACTAGCGGGAGATAGCACAGATACGCAGTATTTT. Protein sequence: CASSPRLAGDSTDTQYF. The genes are TRBV5-1 and TRBJ2-3, with 12 bases identical to TRBD2. Germline V gene sequence: CDR1 SGHRS, CDR2 YFSETQ. There are 17 residues in the CDR3. J gave up 0 bases and V 4 bases, and 6 bases lay outside the gene matches.

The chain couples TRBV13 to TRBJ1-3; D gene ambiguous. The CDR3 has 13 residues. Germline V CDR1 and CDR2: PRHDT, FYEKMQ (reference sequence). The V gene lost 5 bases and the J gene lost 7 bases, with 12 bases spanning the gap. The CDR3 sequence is CASSVRDRNTIYF. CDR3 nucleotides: TGTGCCAGCAGCGTAAGGGATCGCAACACCATATATTTT.